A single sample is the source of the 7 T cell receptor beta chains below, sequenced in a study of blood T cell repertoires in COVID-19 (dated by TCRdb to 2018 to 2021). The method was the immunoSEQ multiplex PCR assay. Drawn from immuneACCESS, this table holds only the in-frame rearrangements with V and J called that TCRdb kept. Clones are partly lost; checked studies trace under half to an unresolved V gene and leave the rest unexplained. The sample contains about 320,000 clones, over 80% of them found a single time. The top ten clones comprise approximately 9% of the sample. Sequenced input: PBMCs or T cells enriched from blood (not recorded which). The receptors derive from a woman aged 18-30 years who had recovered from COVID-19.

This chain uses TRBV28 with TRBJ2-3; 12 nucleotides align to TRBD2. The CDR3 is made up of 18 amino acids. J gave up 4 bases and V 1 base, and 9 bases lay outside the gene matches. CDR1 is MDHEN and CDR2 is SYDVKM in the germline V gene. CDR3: CASSLSLAGGIKADTQYF. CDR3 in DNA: TGTGCCAGCAGTTTATCTCTAGCGGGAGGGATCAAGGCAGATACGCAGTATTTT.

The chain's CDR3 is CASSLLGGGETQYF. The CDR3 DNA follows: TGTGCCAGCAGCCTCCTAGGCGGGGGTGAGACCCAGTACTTC. The gene calls are TRBV7-8 and TRBJ2-5, with 7 bases aligning to TRBD2. With V trimmed by 5 bases and J by 5 bases, 8 bases remained unmatched. The CDR3 length is 14 residues. In germline, CDR1 is SGHVS, CDR2 FQNEAQ.

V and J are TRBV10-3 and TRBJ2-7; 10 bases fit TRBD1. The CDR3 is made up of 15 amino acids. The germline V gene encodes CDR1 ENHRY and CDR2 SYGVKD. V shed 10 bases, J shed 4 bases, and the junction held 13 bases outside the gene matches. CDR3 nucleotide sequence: TGTGCCAGCAGAGGGAAAGGACAGGGGGTGTACGAGCAGTACTTC. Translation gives CASRGKGQGVYEQYF.

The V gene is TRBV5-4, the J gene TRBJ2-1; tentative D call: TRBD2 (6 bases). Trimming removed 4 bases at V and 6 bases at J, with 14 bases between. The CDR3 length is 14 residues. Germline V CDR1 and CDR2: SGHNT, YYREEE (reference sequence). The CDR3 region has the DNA TGTGCCAGCAGCCCACCCCCCGGGGGCAATGAGCAGTTCTTC. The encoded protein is CASSPPPGGNEQFF.

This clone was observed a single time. The CDR3 loop reads CASSPRQGSGFEHF. The CDR3 DNA reads TGTGCCAGCTCACCACGACAGGGCTCGGGCTTCGAACATTTT. The V call is TRBV18, the J call TRBJ1-5; 7 positions match TRBD1. Per the germline V gene, CDR1 is KGHSH and CDR2 is LQKENI. J lost 16 bases, V lost 1 base, and 13 bases had no gene match. The CDR3 totals 14 residues.

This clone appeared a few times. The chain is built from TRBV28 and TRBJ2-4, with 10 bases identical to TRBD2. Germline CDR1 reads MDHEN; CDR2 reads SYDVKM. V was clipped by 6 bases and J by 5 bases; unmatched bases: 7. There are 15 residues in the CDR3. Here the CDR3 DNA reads TGTGCCAGCAGCAGCCTAGCGGGAGTCGAAAACATTCAGTACTTC. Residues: CASSSLAGVENIQYF.

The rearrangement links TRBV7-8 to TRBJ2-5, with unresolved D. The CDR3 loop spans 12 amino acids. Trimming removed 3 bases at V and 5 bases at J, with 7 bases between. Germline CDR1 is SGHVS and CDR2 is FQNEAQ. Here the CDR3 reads CASSFQKETQYF. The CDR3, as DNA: TGTGCCAGCAGCTTCCAGAAGGAGACCCAGTACTTC. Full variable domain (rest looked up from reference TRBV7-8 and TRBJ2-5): GAGVSQSPRYKVAKRGQDVALRCDPISGHVSLFWYQQALGQGPEFLTYFQNEAQLDKSGLPSDRFFAERPEGSVSTLKIQRTQQEDSAVYLCASSFQKETQYFGPGTRLLVL.